The clone carrying this TCR beta chain appeared a few times. Its antigen is unknown. This sample was taken from a study of regulatory dendritic cells for organ transplantation. Profiling relied on immunoSEQ multiplex PCR, and the TCRdb table lists in-frame clones only, not all of them. The data show 10,000 to 15,000 clones, roughly 90% seen once. Whole-study results and caveats: The most alloreactive TCR clonotypes were found in resting memory CD8+ cells. Memory CD8+ T cells were the most oligoclonal; naive cells were highly diverse.

The CDR3 has 12 amino acids. Looked up from germline, CDR1 is SEHNR and CDR2 is FQNEAQ (reference sequence). The V end was cut by 5 bases, the J end by 4 bases, with 6 bases between. Sorted T cells were CFSE-labeled and cultured around 5 days with allogeneic regulatory or mature dendritic cells at 1:10. Naive CD45RA+ and memory CD45RO+ CD4+ or CD8+ T cells were FACS-sorted. The specimen was naive CD8+ T cells from blood cultured with regulatory dendritic cells. Subset given: CD45RA+ naive T cells. The chain recombines TRBV7-9 with TRBJ1-5; no reliable D call. The receptor comes from a human donor in good health. The chain's CDR3 is CASSITNQPQHF. DNA of the CDR3: TGTGCCAGCAGCATCACGAATCAGCCCCAGCATTTT.